This T cell receptor (beta chain) originates from a study of blood T cell repertoires in COVID-19. About the research overall: The origin of the acute and convalescent COVID-19 samples was the United States, Italy and Spain. PBMCs, B-cell-depleted T cells, or T cells were the source of the cDNA or gDNA that made up the material.

Sequenced by immunoSEQ multiplex PCR; TCRdb stores in-frame clones only, minus some. The sample carries tens of thousands of clones, roughly 79% recorded once. V shed 5 bases and J shed 5 bases, with 16 bases lying between them. The CDR3 loop spans 14 amino acids. Germline loops: CDR1 SNHLY, CDR2 FYNNEI. During active infection, Seattle patients enrolled and were then monitored through disease. The chain couples TRBV2 to TRBJ2-7, with D tentatively TRBD1 (5 bases). The TCR sequence derives from a woman older than 75 with COVID-19, enrolled during active disease. Source material: peripheral blood. The CDR3 spells CASSQLSRAHEQYF. For the CDR3, the DNA is TGTGCCAGCAGTCAGCTCTCCAGGGCCCACGAGCAGTACTTC.